The 22 T cell receptor beta chains reported below all come from one sample, sequenced in a study of cytomegalovirus exposure and HLA in healthy donors. The assay was immunoSEQ multiplex PCR, and TCRdb's table has in-frame clones only and misses some. Among roughly 200,000 clones listed, roughly 81% were seen once. The sequenced material came from PBMCs. These receptors were collected from a woman aged 25 to 39 in good health and CMV-seronegative.

This clone was counted only a few times. The chain recombines TRBV28 with TRBJ2-2; 7 bases are shared with TRBD1. Looked up from germline, CDR1 is MDHEN and CDR2 is SYDVKM. V gave up 4 bases and J gave up 4 bases; unmatched junction bases: 9. The CDR3 loop spans 16 amino acids. CDR3 nucleotide sequence: TGTGCCAGCAGTTCGAAGACAGGGAAGCGCACCGGGGAGCTGTTTTTT. Its protein product is CASSSKTGKRTGELFF.

This clone was observed a single time. The CDR3 region has the DNA TGTGCCAGCAGCTTTTTTGGGGGGGCGGGGACCCAGTACTTC. Protein product: CASSFFGGAGTQYF. This chain links TRBV5-4 with TRBJ2-5, with D perhaps TRBD2 (7 bases). Deletions cut 2 bases from V and 7 bases from J, with 15 bases between. The CDR3 covers 14 residues. Germline values: CDR1 SGHNT, CDR2 YYREEE (reference sequence). Looking up the rest from reference TRBV5-4 and TRBJ2-5 gives the full variable domain: ETGVTQSPTHLIKTRGQQVTLRCSSQSGHNTVSWYQQALGQGPQFIFQYYREEENGRGNFPPRFSGLQFPNYSSELNVNALELDDSALYLCASSFFGGAGTQYFGPGTRLLVL.

The V and J genes are TRBV11-2 and TRBJ2-1, with D maybe TRBD2 (5 bases). Germline values: CDR1 SGHAT, CDR2 FQNNGV. The CDR3 has 12 residues. V shed 0 bases and J shed 9 bases, with 6 bases lying between them. CDR3 nucleotides: TGTGCCAGCAGCTTAGATCGGGGTGAGCAGTTCTTC. It yields the protein CASSLDRGEQFF.

CDR3 in amino acids: CASSVGARNTGELFF. CDR3 nucleotides: TGTGCCAGCAGCGTAGGAGCCCGAAACACCGGGGAGCTGTTTTTT. The chain has TRBV9 and TRBJ2-2; D not certain. Germline V lookup: CDR1 SGDLS, CDR2 YYNGEE. The CDR3 runs to 15 residues. V lost 0 bases and J 2 bases, leaving 8 bases between the germline ends.

The chain carries TRBV28 and TRBJ2-3; 9 positions agree with TRBD1. V was pared by 6 bases and J by 2 bases, with 9 bases of the junction left unmatched. The CDR3 totals 16 residues. CDR1 and CDR2 (germline): MDHEN, SYDVKM. For the CDR3, the DNA is TGTGCCAGCAGCATCGACGGGACAGGGACCACAGATACGCAGTATTTT. Translating gives CASSIDGTGTTDTQYF.

This clone occurred once. The sample carries other DNA sequences with the same CDR3. The chain combines TRBV28 with TRBJ1-2; 8 bases line up with TRBD1. Trimming took 3 bases from V and 11 from J; bases not matched to a gene: 11. The germline V gene encodes CDR1 MDHEN and CDR2 SYDVKM. The CDR3 is made up of 14 amino acids. In nucleotides, the CDR3 is TGTGCCAGCAGTTTCCCCGGACAGGGAGGTGGTTACACCTTC. It specifies CASSFPGQGGGYTF.

The chain joins TRBV6-5 to TRBJ1-3, with D possibly matching TRBD1 (6 bases). Trimming removed 0 bases from V and 0 bases from J, with 9 bases in between. This CDR3 spans 16 amino acids. Germline V lookup: CDR1 MNHEY, CDR2 SVGAGI. Written as DNA, the CDR3 is TGTGCCAGCAGTTACTCCGGGGGGCTCTCTGGAAACACCATATATTTT. As protein: CASSYSGGLSGNTIYF.

V gene TRBV5-1 combines with J gene TRBJ2-1, with TRBD2 as a possible D gene (7 bases). This CDR3 region has 16 residues. The germline gives CDR1 SGHRS, CDR2 YFSETQ. V was trimmed by 4 bases and J by 8 bases, leaving 22 bases between them. The chain's CDR3 is CASSPTTGAGLDEQFF. CDR3 coding DNA: TGCGCCAGCAGCCCCACGACAGGAGCTGGACTAGATGAGCAGTTCTTC. Full variable domain (remainder filled in from reference TRBV5-1 and TRBJ2-1): KAGVTQTPRYLIKTRGQQVTLSCSPISGHRSVSWYQQTPGQGLQFLFEYFSETQRNKGNFPGRFSGRQFSNSRSEMNVSTLELGDSALYLCASSPTTGAGLDEQFFGPGTRLTVL.

This chain joins TRBV30 and TRBJ2-3, with TRBD1 matching 7 bases. CDR1 GTSNPN and CDR2 SVGIG come from the germline V gene (reference sequence). With 2 bases clipped from V and 3 bases from J, the junction kept 8 bases outside the gene matches. The CDR3 spans 15 residues. The CDR3 DNA is TGTGCCTGGAGTACACAGGGGCTGGGTACAGATACGCAGTATTTT. It is translated as CAWSTQGLGTDTQYF.

The rearrangement joins TRBV5-1 to TRBJ2-6; 10 nucleotides line up with TRBD1. Germline CDR1 reads SGHRS; CDR2 reads YFSETQ. This CDR3 has 18 residues. The V segment lost 3 bases and the J segment 0 bases; nucleotides outside the gene matches: 6. CDR3 bases: TGCGCCAGCAGCTCCCAGACAGGGGGCTTCTCTGGGGCCAACGTCCTGACTTTC. Its translation is CASSSQTGGFSGANVLTF.

This chain connects TRBV30 to TRBJ2-1; D not resolved. V gave up 4 bases and J gave up 3 bases, with 7 bases separating them. CDR3 length: 12 amino acids. The germline V gene has CDR1 GTSNPN and CDR2 SVGIG (reference sequence). CDR3 nucleotides: TGTGCCTGGACCCTCCTCTACAATGAGCAGTTCTTC. Translation: CAWTLLYNEQFF.

The chain combines TRBV30 with TRBJ2-3; weak D call: TRBD2 (5 bases). This CDR3 region has 15 residues. Trimming cost V 0 bases and J 3 bases, with 13 bases left between them. CDR1 and CDR2 (germline): GTSNPN, SVGIG (reference sequence). In DNA, the CDR3 is TGTGCCTGGAGTGTACAAACTAGTAGGACAGATACGCAGTATTTT. Translation: CAWSVQTSRTDTQYF.

The genes are TRBV6-5 and TRBJ2-7, with 8 nucleotides matching TRBD1. Germline assignment: CDR1 MNHEY and CDR2 SVGAGI. CDR3 length equals 16 residues. V trimming: 4 bases; J trimming: 2 bases; junction bases outside the gene matches: 10. The CDR3 spells CASSSTLGQGTYEQYF. DNA of the CDR3: TGTGCCAGCAGTTCTACCCTAGGACAGGGCACCTACGAGCAGTACTTC.

The rearrangement links TRBV19 to TRBJ1-5; D not certain. Germline V CDR1 and CDR2: LNHDA, SQIVND (reference sequence). V lost 0 bases and J 2 bases, leaving 8 bases between the germline ends. The CDR3 is 15 residues long. The CDR3 DNA follows: TGTGCCAGTAGTATAGAGGGGAGGGGCAATCAGCCCCAGCATTTT. Protein: CASSIEGRGNQPQHF.

This clone has just a few counts. The J gene is TRBJ1-2, the V gene TRBV7-8; 7 positions match TRBD1. This CDR3 comprises 17 residues. Trimming at V came to 0 bases and at J to 8 bases, leaving 15 bases not matched to a gene. Germline CDR1 reads SGHVS; CDR2 reads FQNEAQ. The DNA of the CDR3 is TGTGCCAGCAGCTTAGCGGCGGCAGGGGGAAAACAGGGGGGCTACACCTTC. This sequence encodes CASSLAAAGGKQGGYTF.

Note on this clone: A read error may explain this, as a much larger clone is one base away. V is TRBV6-5 and J is TRBJ1-5, with 11 positions matching TRBD1. The germline V gene has CDR1 MNHEY and CDR2 SVGAGI. Trimming cost V 5 bases and J 4 bases; bases outside gene matches: 4. This CDR3 region has 15 residues. The CDR3 spells CASSPGTGGNQPQHF. CDR3 bases: TGTGCCAGCAGTCCCGGGACAGGGGGTAATCAGCCCCAGCATTTT.

A single count supports this clone. The chain has TRBV14 and TRBJ1-2; no firm D call. With 1 base removed from V and 12 bases from J, the gap between germline ends came to 18 bases. Per the germline V gene, CDR1 is SGHDN and CDR2 is FVKESK. This CDR3 region has 14 residues. The CDR3 coding sequence is TGTGCCAGCAGCCAAGGGGCCTCTGCTATAACAGACACCTTC. Amino acid sequence: CASSQGASAITDTF.

Concerning this clone itself: Additional DNA sequences in this sample encode the identical CDR3. The V call is TRBV4-1, the J call TRBJ2-7; 8 bases align to TRBD1. The junction had 4 bases not matched to a gene; V was cut back by 3 bases and J by 3 bases. The CDR3 totals 14 residues. The germline V gene has CDR1 MGHRA and CDR2 YSYEKL. The CDR3 DNA follows: TGCGCCAGCAGCCACCCAGGACAGGGCTACGAGCAGTACTTC. Residues: CASSHPGQGYEQYF.

This clone was observed a few times. This chain links TRBV19 with TRBJ2-7; TRBD2 aligns across 10 bases. CDR1 and CDR2 from the germline V gene are LNHDA and SQIVND (reference sequence). This CDR3 has 14 residues. The V gene end was trimmed by 3 bases and the J gene end by 6 bases; junction bases not matched to a gene: 5. CDR3 nucleotides: TGTGCCAGTAGTATGACGGGACTAGCGCTCGAGCAGTACTTC. Protein sequence: CASSMTGLALEQYF.

This chain links TRBV23-1 with TRBJ2-6; 7 bases match TRBD1. TRBV23-1 is assigned to the ORF class and has an uncertain function. After removal of 7 bases from V and 1 base from J, the junction contained 13 bases not matched to a gene. CDR3 length equals 18 residues. The CDR3 spells CASKPGQFTQSGANVLTF. DNA for the CDR3: TGCGCCAGCAAACCGGGACAGTTCACGCAATCTGGGGCCAACGTCCTGACTTTC.

This CDR3 is CACFVLGTQYF. CDR3 nucleotides: TGTGCCTGCTTTGTACTCGGGACCCAGTACTTC. The rearrangement links TRBV30 to TRBJ2-5, with D uncertain. Germline CDR1 GTSNPN, CDR2 SVGIG (reference sequence). The length of the CDR3 is 11 residues. Deletions cut 6 bases from V and 7 bases from J, with 12 bases between.

V gene TRBV11-3 combines with J gene TRBJ2-7; possible D gene TRBD2, 5 bases. The CDR3 runs to 14 residues. Germline V gives CDR1 SGHNT, CDR2 YENEEA. V gave up 2 bases and J gave up 1 base, with 9 bases separating them. CDR3 residues: CASSLFTSSYEQYF. The CDR3 bases are TGTGCCAGCAGCTTATTTACTAGTTCCTACGAGCAGTACTTC. The full variable domain, its missing parts supplied by reference TRBV11-3 and TRBJ2-7, is EAGVVQSPRYKIIEKKQPVAFWCNPISGHNTLYWYLQNLGQGPELLIRYENEEAVDDSQLPKDRFSAERLKGVDSTLKIQPAELGDSAVYLCASSLFTSSYEQYFGPGTRLTVT.